This TCR beta chain was captured by sequencing in a study of T cells in Graves' hyperthyroidism and ophthalmopathy. Study at large: Peripheral blood samples were taken at initial diagnosis, prior to any treatment. Overall study findings and caveats: A model of 13 V-J pairs discriminated ophthalmopathy from stable hyperthyroidism.

The CDR3 is 16 amino acids. The J segment lost 7 bases and the V segment lost 1 base, leaving 9 bases of the junction unmatched. Germline V gene lookup returns CDR1 SGHTA and CDR2 FQGNSA. TCR beta CDR3 region amplification was performed from RNA transcripts. The HTBI primer set served for first-round RT-PCR of the TCR CDR3. MiXCR, applied by TCRdb to the multiplex PCR reads, yields one record per CDR3 protein. In the table there are some 690,000 distinct CDR3 sequences, 15% to 20% of which are singletons. This clonotype came up a few times. Its antigen remains unknown. Stable Graves' hyperthyroidism meant no ophthalmopathy progression within 18 months.

The chain combines TRBV7-2 with TRBJ1-2; the match to TRBD1 covers 10 bases. This TCR was recovered from a man over 45 with Graves' hyperthyroidism. Sequenced: blood. The DNA of the CDR3 is TGTGCCAGCAGCTTAGGTCCGCGACAGGGGGCGGGTGGCTACACCTTC. Protein: CASSLGPRQGAGGYTF.